This T cell receptor (beta chain) emerged from a study of T-cell memory formation after mild COVID-19. TCR alpha and TCR beta cDNA libraries with sample barcodes and UMIs came from 5'RACE using constant-segment primers. TCRdb re-analysed the 5' RACE reads in MiXCR, keeping a single row per CDR3 protein. Of roughly 47,000 distinct CDR3 sequences in the sample, 7% to 8% are singletons; the top ten hold roughly 1.3%. The CDR3 length is 16 residues. Germline V lookup: CDR1 LGHNA, CDR2 YSLEER. V was shortened by 4 bases and J by 0 bases, with 15 bases between the two germline ends. This clonotype was counted only a few times.

This clonotype was sampled from a man between 18 and 29 years old who had mild COVID-19 (a few samples of this study predate the infection). Cell type and time point are not known. Sequenced input: PBMCs or a T cell subset sorted from them (not recorded which). V and J are TRBV4-3 and TRBJ1-1, with D hard to call. CDR3 residues: CASSPAGRGMNTEAFF. In DNA, the CDR3 is TGCGCCAGCAGCCCAGCCGGTCGGGGAATGAACACTGAAGCTTTCTTT.